Each of the 8 T cell receptor beta chains below was sequenced from the same sample in a study of blood T cells in healthy people across ages (dated by TCRdb to between 2015 and 2017). Library method: 5' RACE. These reads were obtained on an Illumina HiSeq 2500. The second PCR ran for about 6 to 12 cycles and used a J-beta primer mix along with a sample-barcoded 5' primer. The public reads were reprocessed in TCRdb via fastp at Q25 and MiXCR, keeping in-frame beta chains. Under each unique CDR3 protein, matching rows form one entry showing the most common genes and DNA. The sample table lists some 940,000 distinct CDR3 sequences, just under 30% of them with a count of one. About 10% of the sample lies in the top ten. These sequences were also reported in another study, on T cells of mothers and their children.

Material: blood. The receptors were sampled from a woman in her forties in good health.

V gene TRBV4-1 combines with J gene TRBJ2-5; D is ambiguous. The CDR3 consists of 15 residues. Between the trimmed V and J ends, which lost 4 bases and 5 bases, there was a span of 17 bases. The V gene's germline CDR1 is MGHRA and CDR2 YSYEKL. This CDR3 is CASSLLPGAKETQYF. The CDR3 DNA sequence: TGCGCCAGCAGCCTATTGCCGGGTGCTAAGGAGACCCAGTACTTC.

This clonotype came up many times. This chain links TRBV7-9 with TRBJ2-7, with a possible D match to TRBD1 (6 bases). The CDR3 spans 15 residues. Germline assignment: CDR1 SEHNR and CDR2 FQNEAQ (reference sequence). The ends were cut back, 1 base at V and 1 base at J, with 11 bases in the middle. The CDR3 here is CASSLVVTGSYEQYF. CDR3 bases: TGTGCCAGCAGCTTAGTTGTGACAGGTTCCTACGAGCAGTACTTC.

This clonotype was found a few times. The chain couples TRBV27 to TRBJ1-6, with 11 positions matching TRBD1. Germline-derived CDR1 and CDR2 are MNHEY and SMNVEV (reference sequence). With V trimmed by 4 bases and J by 6 bases, 5 bases remained unmatched. CDR3 length: 16 residues. CDR3 amino acids: CASSSRTGGSNSPLHF. As DNA, the CDR3 is TGTGCCAGCAGTTCCCGGACAGGGGGCTCTAATTCACCCCTCCACTTT.

This clonotype was recorded many times. The CDR3 region has the DNA TGTGCCAGCAGTGACCAACGGTGGACGCGGAACGAGCAGTACTTC. Translated, it gives CASSDQRWTRNEQYF. The chain uses TRBV25-1 and TRBJ2-7; D is ambiguous. Germline V lookup: CDR1 MGHDK, CDR2 SYGVNS. V was clipped by 3 bases and J by 5 bases, with 17 bases between them. This CDR3 contains 15 residues.

This clonotype was seen just once. The chain employs TRBV12-3 or TRBV12-4 and TRBJ2-1; 7 bases are shared with TRBD1. V lost 1 base and J lost 12; bases outside the gene matches: 12. The CDR3 is 15 residues long. CDR3 region: CASSLVGGGKYGQFF. The CDR3, as DNA: TGTGCCAGCAGTTTAGTAGGGGGCGGTAAATACGGGCAGTTCTTC.

This clonotype has at least ten counts. V is TRBV7-3 and J is TRBJ2-1, with 10 positions matching TRBD1. The J segment lost 5 bases and the V segment lost 5 bases, leaving 3 bases of the junction unmatched. The germline V gene has CDR1 SGHTA and CDR2 FQGTGA. The CDR3 runs to 14 residues. The DNA for the CDR3 is TGTGCCAGCAGCACAGGGACAGGGGACAATGAGCAGTTCTTC. It yields the protein CASSTGTGDNEQFF. Full variable domain (missing parts from reference TRBV7-3 and TRBJ2-1): GAGVSQTPSNKVTEKGKYVELRCDPISGHTALYWYRQSLGQGPEFLIYFQGTGAADDSGLPNDRFFAVRPEGSVSTLKIQRTERGDSAVYLCASSTGTGDNEQFFGPGTRLTVL.

J is TRBJ1-2 and V is TRBV27, with a weak D call TRBD1 (6 bases). The CDR3 is 12 residues long. CDR1 and CDR2 from the germline V gene are MNHEY and SMNVEV (reference sequence). Trimming shortened V by 3 bases and J by 7 bases, and 9 bases separated the two germline ends. The chain's CDR3 is CASSFTGLGYTF. Written as DNA, the CDR3 is TGTGCCAGCAGTTTCACAGGGCTTGGCTACACCTTC.

Many counts were recorded for this clonotype. The chain uses TRBV28 and TRBJ2-7; 11 bases agree with TRBD2. The junction had 11 bases not matched to a gene; V was cut back by 5 bases and J by 5 bases. This CDR3 comprises 16 residues. Germline V CDR1 and CDR2: MDHEN, SYDVKM. The CDR3 nucleotides are TGTGCCAGCAGTACAAGACTAGCGGGGCGAAGGAACGAGCAGTACTTC. This translates into CASSTRLAGRRNEQYF.